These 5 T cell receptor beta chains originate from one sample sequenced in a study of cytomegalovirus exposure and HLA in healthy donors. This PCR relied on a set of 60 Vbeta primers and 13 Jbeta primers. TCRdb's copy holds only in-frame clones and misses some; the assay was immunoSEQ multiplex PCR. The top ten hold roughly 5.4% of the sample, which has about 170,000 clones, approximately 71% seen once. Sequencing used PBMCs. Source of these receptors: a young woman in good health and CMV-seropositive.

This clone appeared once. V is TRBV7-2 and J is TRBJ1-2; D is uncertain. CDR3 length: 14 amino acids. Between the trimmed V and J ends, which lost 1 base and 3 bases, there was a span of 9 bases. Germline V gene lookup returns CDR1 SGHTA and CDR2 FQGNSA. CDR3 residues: CASSLEAVDYGYTF. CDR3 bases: TGTGCCAGCAGCTTAGAGGCGGTGGACTATGGCTACACCTTC. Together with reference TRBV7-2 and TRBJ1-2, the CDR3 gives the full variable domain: GAGVSQSPSNKVTEKGKDVELRCDPISGHTALYWYRQSLGQGLEFLIYFQGNSAPDKSGLPSDRFSAERTGGSVSTLTIQRTQQEDSAVYLCASSLEAVDYGYTFGSGTRLTVV.

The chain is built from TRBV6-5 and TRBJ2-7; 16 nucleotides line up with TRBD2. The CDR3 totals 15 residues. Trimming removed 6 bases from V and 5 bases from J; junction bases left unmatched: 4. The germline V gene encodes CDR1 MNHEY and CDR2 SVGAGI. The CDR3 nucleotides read TGTGCCAGCAGGGGACTAGCGGGGGGGATCGACGAGCAGTACTTC. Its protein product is CASRGLAGGIDEQYF.

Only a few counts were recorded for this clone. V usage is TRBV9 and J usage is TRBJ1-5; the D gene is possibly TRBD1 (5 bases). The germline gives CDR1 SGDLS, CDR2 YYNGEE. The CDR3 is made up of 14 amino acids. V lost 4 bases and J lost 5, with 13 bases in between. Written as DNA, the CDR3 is TGTGCCAGCAGCTCTCAGGGAACGGATCAGCCCCAGCATTTT. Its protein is CASSSQGTDQPQHF.

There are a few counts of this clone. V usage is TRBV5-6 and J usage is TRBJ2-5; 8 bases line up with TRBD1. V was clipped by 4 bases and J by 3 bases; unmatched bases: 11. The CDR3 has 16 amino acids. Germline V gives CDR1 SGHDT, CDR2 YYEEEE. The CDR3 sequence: CASSRGMGQVEETQYF. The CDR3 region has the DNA TGTGCCAGCAGCAGGGGCATGGGACAGGTCGAAGAGACCCAGTACTTC.

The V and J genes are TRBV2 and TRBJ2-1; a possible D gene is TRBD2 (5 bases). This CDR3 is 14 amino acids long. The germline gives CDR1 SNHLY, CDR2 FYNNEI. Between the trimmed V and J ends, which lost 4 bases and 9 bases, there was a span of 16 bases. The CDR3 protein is CASSAAIGSPEQFF. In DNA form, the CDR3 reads TGTGCCAGCAGTGCCGCGATAGGGAGTCCTGAGCAGTTCTTC.